This TCR beta chain was captured by sequencing in a study of Tregs in tolerant kidney transplant recipients. Whole-study findings and limits: Expanding Tregs on activated donor B cells appeared to best identify donor-specific TCRbeta clones.

Points on this clone: The antigen is not known.

Sequencing was performed with immunoSEQ multiplex PCR; in TCRdb, only in-frame clones are kept and a portion is missing. The repertoire consists of roughly 50,000 clones, with around nine tenths occurring once and the leading ten covering 15% to 19%. Related graft donors supplied nonmyeloablative bone marrow transplants, and mixed chimerism was transient. Germline CDR1 MNHEY, CDR2 SMNVEV (reference sequence). The V and J ends lost 0 bases and 3 bases, in that order; junction bases with no gene match: 4. The CDR3 consists of 16 residues. The sequence was obtained from a human patient who received a combined kidney and bone marrow transplant. Some T cells may trace back to the graft donor. The sample in question was CD8+ T cells from blood (PBMCs), obtained 12 months after the transplant. The chain is built from TRBV27 and TRBJ2-7; 11 bases map to TRBD1. CDR3 region: CASSLSGGQGVYEQYF. DNA for the CDR3: TGTGCCAGCAGTTTATCGGGGGGACAGGGGGTCTACGAGCAGTACTTC.